Listed below are T cell receptor beta chains from one sample, sequenced in a study of blood T cells in healthy people across ages. MiXCR, run by TCRdb on the 5' RACE reads, gives a single entry per CDR3 protein. The data contain about 970,000 distinct CDR3 sequences, roughly half of them singletons. The sample comprised blood. The origin of the receptors is a woman in her fifties or sixties in good health. CDR3s include the opening cysteine and the closing phenylalanine or tryptophan. Each record gives: V gene, J gene, D gene, clone size, CDR3 protein, CDR3 DNA. D genes are given only for firm matches. Size tells how often a clone was seen (once, few, many) or the class of an expanded clone, and some rows leave it out.

v_call: TRBV5-6; j_call: TRBJ2-1; d_call: TRBD2; clone_size: NA; cdr3_aa: CASSFRTSGRIYEQFF; cdr3_nt: TGTGCCAGCAGCTTTAGGACTAGCGGGAGGATCTATGAGCAGTTCTTC
v_call: TRBV24-1; j_call: TRBJ2-7; d_call: NA; clone_size: once; cdr3_aa: CATSDPRGEQYF; cdr3_nt: TGTGCCACCAGTGATCCCCGGGGCGAGCAGTACTTC
v_call: TRBV6-1; j_call: TRBJ2-7; d_call: NA; clone_size: NA; cdr3_aa: CASSGSGILYEQYF; cdr3_nt: TGTGCCAGCAGCGGATCAGGGATTCTCTACGAGCAGTACTTC
v_call: TRBV4-1; j_call: TRBJ1-2; d_call: NA; clone_size: NA; cdr3_aa: CASSQVGDRRYGYTF; cdr3_nt: TGCGCCAGCAGCCAAGTTGGCGACAGGAGATATGGCTACACCTTC
v_call: TRBV2; j_call: TRBJ1-2; d_call: NA; clone_size: NA; cdr3_aa: CASRRPRIPRYGYTF; cdr3_nt: TGTGCCAGCCGGAGGCCCAGGATTCCTCGCTATGGCTACACCTTC
v_call: TRBV20-1; j_call: TRBJ2-3; d_call: NA; clone_size: NA; cdr3_aa: CGASVAITDTQYF; cdr3_nt: TGCGGTGCCAGCGTCGCCATCACAGATACGCAGTATTTT
v_call: TRBV7-7; j_call: TRBJ2-5; d_call: NA; clone_size: NA; cdr3_aa: CASSFSPWETQYF; cdr3_nt: TGTGCCAGCAGCTTCTCACCTTGGGAGACCCAGTACTTC
v_call: TRBV7-8; j_call: TRBJ2-3; d_call: NA; clone_size: NA; cdr3_aa: CASSAPRADTQYF; cdr3_nt: TGTGCCAGCAGCGCGCCTAGGGCAGATACGCAGTATTTT
v_call: TRBV11-3; j_call: TRBJ2-7; d_call: NA; clone_size: few; cdr3_aa: CASSVTATEQYF; cdr3_nt: TGTGCCAGCAGCGTGACTGCTACGGAGCAGTACTTC
v_call: TRBV20-1; j_call: TRBJ2-2; d_call: NA; clone_size: NA; cdr3_aa: CSAFRGRANTGELFF; cdr3_nt: TGCAGTGCTTTCAGGGGAAGGGCGAACACCGGGGAGCTGTTTTTT
v_call: TRBV5-1; j_call: TRBJ1-5; d_call: TRBD1; clone_size: NA; cdr3_aa: CASSVGQGAGQPQHF; cdr3_nt: TGCGCCAGCAGCGTGGGACAGGGGGCCGGACAGCCCCAGCATTTT
v_call: TRBV6-1; j_call: TRBJ2-3; d_call: TRBD2; clone_size: NA; cdr3_aa: CASSEGLGLAGGPWEGDTQYF; cdr3_nt: TGTGCCAGCAGTGAGGGACTGGGGCTAGCGGGAGGGCCATGGGAGGGAGATACGCAGTATTTT
v_call: TRBV7-2; j_call: TRBJ2-7; d_call: NA; clone_size: NA; cdr3_aa: CASSSPTGRNEQYF; cdr3_nt: TGTGCCAGCAGCTCTCCGACAGGTCGAAACGAGCAGTACTTC
v_call: TRBV18; j_call: TRBJ2-3; d_call: TRBD1; clone_size: NA; cdr3_aa: CASSRQGLLGGTDTQYF; cdr3_nt: TGTGCCAGCTCACGACAGGGTCTCCTAGGGGGCACAGATACGCAGTATTTT
v_call: TRBV4-1; j_call: TRBJ1-6; d_call: NA; clone_size: NA; cdr3_aa: CASSQNQGSASHSPLHF; cdr3_nt: TGCGCCAGCAGCCAAAACCAGGGAAGTGCGTCTCATTCACCCCTCCACTTT
v_call: TRBV11-3; j_call: TRBJ2-5; d_call: TRBD2; clone_size: NA; cdr3_aa: CASSSRWEAGGIETQYF; cdr3_nt: TGTGCCAGCAGCTCCCGGTGGGAAGCGGGAGGGATAGAGACCCAGTACTTC
v_call: TRBV7-9; j_call: TRBJ2-7; d_call: TRBD2; clone_size: NA; cdr3_aa: CASSWGAGGSNEQYF; cdr3_nt: TGTGCCAGCAGCTGGGGAGCGGGAGGAAGCAACGAGCAGTACTTC
v_call: TRBV15; j_call: TRBJ2-7; d_call: NA; clone_size: NA; cdr3_aa: CATRRVPETYEQYF; cdr3_nt: TGTGCCACCAGAAGAGTTCCAGAGACCTACGAGCAGTACTTC
v_call: TRBV20-1; j_call: TRBJ1-4; d_call: TRBD1; clone_size: NA; cdr3_aa: CSARRQGKNEKLFF; cdr3_nt: TGCAGTGCTCGGAGACAGGGTAAAAATGAAAAACTGTTTTTT
v_call: TRBV12-5; j_call: TRBJ2-1; d_call: TRBD1; clone_size: NA; cdr3_aa: CASGSGTGRNEQFF; cdr3_nt: TGTGCTAGTGGTTCCGGGACAGGGCGGAATGAGCAGTTCTTC
v_call: TRBV7-2; j_call: TRBJ2-1; d_call: NA; clone_size: few; cdr3_aa: CASSKPGGYEQFF; cdr3_nt: TGTGCCAGCAGCAAACCAGGGGGGTATGAGCAGTTCTTC
v_call: TRBV20-1; j_call: TRBJ1-6; d_call: NA; clone_size: few; cdr3_aa: CSARVGLNNSPLHF; cdr3_nt: TGCAGTGCTAGAGTTGGGCTGAATAATTCACCCCTCCACTTT
v_call: TRBV9; j_call: TRBJ2-7; d_call: TRBD1; clone_size: few; cdr3_aa: CASSLGQGSREQYF; cdr3_nt: TGTGCCAGCAGCCTAGGACAGGGGTCACGCGAGCAGTACTTC
v_call: TRBV20-1; j_call: TRBJ2-7; d_call: TRBD2; clone_size: once; cdr3_aa: CSARERENSYNEQYF; cdr3_nt: TGCAGTGCTAGAGAGCGGGAGAACTCCTACAATGAGCAGTACTTC
v_call: TRBV18; j_call: TRBJ2-3; d_call: NA; clone_size: few; cdr3_aa: CASSPGQLSTDTQYF; cdr3_nt: TGTGCCAGCTCACCTGGACAGCTTAGCACAGATACGCAGTATTTT
v_call: TRBV7-3; j_call: TRBJ2-3; d_call: NA; clone_size: once; cdr3_aa: CASSFSRAGDTQYF; cdr3_nt: TGTGCCAGCAGCTTTAGCCGGGCGGGGGATACGCAGTATTTT
v_call: TRBV9; j_call: TRBJ2-1; d_call: TRBD2; clone_size: NA; cdr3_aa: CASSAGLAGPLNISSYNEQFF; cdr3_nt: TGTGCCAGCAGCGCCGGACTAGCGGGCCCACTTAATATTAGCTCCTACAATGAGCAGTTCTTC
v_call: TRBV20-1; j_call: TRBJ2-6; d_call: TRBD1; clone_size: NA; cdr3_aa: CSAAGGFRGGANVLTF; cdr3_nt: TGCAGTGCCGCAGGGGGCTTTCGTGGTGGGGCCAACGTCCTGACTTTC
v_call: TRBV12-3/TRBV12-4; j_call: TRBJ2-1; d_call: TRBD2; clone_size: NA; cdr3_aa: CASSSHNSGTSGSNEQFF; cdr3_nt: TGTGCCAGCAGTTCACACAATTCCGGGACTAGCGGGAGTAATGAGCAGTTCTTC
v_call: TRBV4-3; j_call: TRBJ2-2; d_call: NA; clone_size: once; cdr3_aa: CASSQDTAAGELFF; cdr3_nt: TGCGCCAGCAGCCAAGATACGGCGGCCGGGGAGCTGTTTTTT
v_call: TRBV7-6; j_call: TRBJ2-4; d_call: TRBD1; clone_size: NA; cdr3_aa: CASSTGPRDRGLFAKNIQYF; cdr3_nt: TGTGCCAGCAGCACCGGCCCCCGGGACAGGGGGCTTTTTGCCAAAAACATTCAGTACTTC
v_call: TRBV5-1; j_call: TRBJ2-7; d_call: TRBD1; clone_size: NA; cdr3_aa: CASSLVGGQDEQYF; cdr3_nt: TGCGCCAGCAGCTTGGTAGGGGGCCAGGACGAGCAGTACTTC
v_call: TRBV15; j_call: TRBJ1-5; d_call: TRBD1; clone_size: few; cdr3_aa: CATSRGAGTGYSNQPQHF; cdr3_nt: TGTGCCACCAGCAGAGGAGCCGGGACAGGGTATAGCAATCAGCCCCAGCATTTT
v_call: TRBV7-9; j_call: TRBJ1-1; d_call: NA; clone_size: NA; cdr3_aa: CASSPDRGGNTEAFF; cdr3_nt: TGTGCCAGCAGCCCTGACAGAGGGGGGAACACTGAAGCTTTCTTT
v_call: TRBV27; j_call: TRBJ1-2; d_call: NA; clone_size: NA; cdr3_aa: CASSASGTSGGYTF; cdr3_nt: TGTGCCAGCAGTGCTAGCGGGACGTCTGGAGGCTACACCTTC
v_call: TRBV20-1; j_call: TRBJ2-3; d_call: TRBD2; clone_size: NA; cdr3_aa: CSGTSGSSGTQYF; cdr3_nt: TGCAGCGGGACTAGCGGGAGTTCGGGTACGCAGTATTTT
v_call: TRBV12-3/TRBV12-4; j_call: TRBJ1-1; d_call: NA; clone_size: NA; cdr3_aa: CASSFSGGSGTEAFF; cdr3_nt: TGTGCCAGCAGTTTTTCCGGGGGTTCAGGCACTGAAGCTTTCTTT